The 28 T cell receptor beta chains below were found in one sample sequenced in a study of blood T cells in healthy people across ages. A second PCR of roughly 6 to 12 cycles used a sample-barcoded 5' primer and a J-beta primer mix. TCRdb re-called the 5' RACE reads with MiXCR, one entry per CDR3 protein. The sample lists fewer than 900,000 distinct CDR3 sequences, roughly 35% occurring once. The source material was blood. Receptors originate from a man younger than 35 in good health.

This clonotype appeared a few times. The V call is TRBV25-1, the J call TRBJ1-1; D gene uncertain. Germline V gives CDR1 MGHDK, CDR2 SYGVNS. Trimming removed 2 bases from V and 3 bases from J, with 13 bases in between. The CDR3 totals 15 residues. The CDR3 loop is CASSEGLGYDTEAFF. The CDR3 DNA sequence: TGTGCCAGCAGTGAAGGGTTGGGTTACGACACTGAAGCTTTCTTT. Complete variable domain (other parts from reference TRBV25-1 and TRBJ1-1): EADIYQTPRYLVIGTGKKITLECSQTMGHDKMYWYQQDPGMELHLIHYSYGVNSTEKGDLSSESTVSRIRTEHFPLTLESARPSHTSQYLCASSEGLGYDTEAFFGQGTRLTVV.

Regarding this clonotype: One end of the junction varies from germline; a read error may be responsible. The chain has TRBV28 and TRBJ2-1, with TRBD2 as a possible D gene (6 bases). The CDR3 length is 12 residues. Looked up from germline, CDR1 is MDHEN and CDR2 is SYDVKM. This chain's CDR3 is CASGGAYSEQFF. The CDR3, as DNA: TGTGCCAGCGGAGGGGCCTACAGTGAGCAGTTCTTC.

This chain connects TRBV12-3 or TRBV12-4 to TRBJ2-7; D possibly corresponds to TRBD2 (5 bases). This CDR3 has 14 residues. The V end was cut by 6 bases, the J end by 2 bases, with 14 bases between. This chain's CDR3 is CASSRPDGAYEQYF. Written as DNA, the CDR3 is TGTGCCAGCAGCAGACCTGACGGGGCCTACGAGCAGTACTTC.

This clonotype has more than one count but fewer than ten. The rearrangement joins TRBV20-1 to TRBJ2-1; 13 bases are a match to TRBD2. The V gene end was trimmed by 4 bases and the J gene end by 7 bases; junction bases not matched to a gene: 4. Germline CDR1 reads DFQATT; CDR2 reads SNEGSKA (reference sequence). The CDR3 has 14 amino acids. The CDR3: CSAKLAGGRNEQFF. DNA for the CDR3: TGCAGTGCTAAACTAGCGGGGGGGCGGAATGAGCAGTTCTTC.

This clonotype was counted ten times or more. This rearrangement joins TRBV6-5 to TRBJ1-2; D is unclear. Germline assignment: CDR1 MNHEY and CDR2 SVGAGI. The CDR3 is 11 residues long. Between the trimmed V and J ends, which lost 0 bases and 9 bases, there was a span of 5 bases. CDR3 in amino acids: CASSYSGRYTF. Here the CDR3 DNA reads TGTGCCAGCAGTTACTCTGGGCGCTACACCTTC.

This sequence joins TRBV24-1 and TRBJ1-2; D is undetermined. Between the trimmed V and J ends, which lost 3 bases and 7 bases, there was a span of 11 bases. The germline gives CDR1 KGHDR, CDR2 SFDVKD. The CDR3 loop spans 13 amino acids. The CDR3 spells CATSDAAGLGYTF. CDR3 DNA sequence: TGTGCCACCAGTGATGCGGCGGGTCTTGGCTACACCTTC.

This clonotype was observed a single time. V usage is TRBV12-3 or TRBV12-4 and J usage is TRBJ2-5; TRBD1 aligns across 11 bases. The end of the DNA fits TRBJ2-1 better, so the J call may be wrong. The CDR3 has 15 residues. CDR3 amino acids: CASSGGDRGVETQFF. CDR3 in DNA: TGTGCCAGCAGTGGGGGGGACAGGGGGGTCGAGACCCAGTTCTTC.

This chain connects TRBV20-1 to TRBJ2-1; 12 bases map to TRBD1. CDR1 is DFQATT and CDR2 is SNEGSKA in the germline V gene (reference sequence). After removal of 0 bases from V and 2 bases from J, the junction contained 14 bases not matched to a gene. This CDR3 has 20 residues. The chain's CDR3 is CSARDWRGTGGSRAYNEQFF. CDR3 bases: TGCAGTGCTAGAGATTGGCGCGGGACAGGGGGCAGCAGGGCCTACAATGAGCAGTTCTTC.

The rearrangement joins TRBV18 to TRBJ2-1, with D unclear. Germline V gene sequence: CDR1 KGHSH, CDR2 LQKENI. The CDR3 has 16 amino acids. V lost 10 bases and J 3 bases, leaving 22 bases between the germline ends. The CDR3 DNA is TGTGCCAACTCCCGAAGGGTGAGGACCGGCTACAATGAGCAGTTCTTC. Translated, it gives CANSRRVRTGYNEQFF.

The rearrangement links TRBV27 to TRBJ2-1; D remains unclear. V lost 8 bases to trimming and J lost 2 bases, with 7 bases between them. In germline, CDR1 is MNHEY, CDR2 SMNVEV (reference sequence). The CDR3 has 12 residues. The CDR3 protein is CASGYTYNEQFF. The CDR3 nucleotides read TGTGCCAGCGGATATACCTACAATGAGCAGTTCTTC.

In its sample, this clonotype was seen a few times. It may be a read error: a sequence one base away is much more abundant. The CDR3 sequence: CASRSGQNYGYTF. In DNA, the CDR3 is TGTGCCAGCAGATCCGGACAGAACTATGGCTACACCTTC. The chain is built from TRBV6-2 or TRBV6-3 and TRBJ1-2; possibly TRBD1 for D (6 bases). This CDR3 contains 13 residues. Germline V CDR1 and CDR2: MNHEY, SVGEGT. V gave up 6 bases and J gave up 2 bases, with 10 bases separating them.

The chain recombines TRBV5-1 with TRBJ1-2; 10 bases fit TRBD1. The CDR3 contains 13 residues. With V trimmed by 7 bases and J by 6 bases, 6 bases remained unmatched. Germline V lookup: CDR1 SGHRS, CDR2 YFSETQ. Written as DNA, the CDR3 is TGCGCCAGCTGGGGACAGGGGAAAGATGGCTACACCTTC. This gives the protein CASWGQGKDGYTF.

Only a few counts were recorded for this clonotype. The CDR3 protein is CASSPPAGENSYNEQFF. CDR3 nucleotides: TGTGCCAGCTCACCACCGGCGGGGGAAAACTCCTACAATGAGCAGTTCTTC. The chain couples TRBV18 to TRBJ2-1; 7 nucleotides match TRBD2. In germline, CDR1 is KGHSH, CDR2 LQKENI. This CDR3 comprises 17 residues. J lost 0 bases, V lost 0 bases, and 5 bases had no gene match.

The rearrangement joins TRBV10-3 to TRBJ1-5, with no clear D. The germline V gene encodes CDR1 ENHRY and CDR2 SYGVKD. CDR3 length: 13 amino acids. Trimming shortened V by 6 bases and J by 7 bases, and 13 bases separated the two germline ends. This chain's CDR3 is CAISQEARQPQHF. DNA for the CDR3: TGTGCCATCAGCCAAGAGGCGCGCCAGCCCCAGCATTTT.

J is TRBJ2-4 and V is TRBV3-1; no reliable D call. V was pared by 0 bases and J by 13 bases, with 16 bases between. The V gene's germline CDR1 is LGHDT and CDR2 YNNKEL (reference sequence). The CDR3 is made up of 14 amino acids. The CDR3 loop is CASSQDVRSAAQYF. The CDR3 region has the DNA TGTGCCAGCAGCCAAGATGTGCGTTCCGCCGCGCAGTACTTC.

This clonotype appeared a few times. The chain recombines TRBV20-1 with TRBJ2-5; no clear D gene. In germline, CDR1 is DFQATT, CDR2 SNEGSKA (reference sequence). V was trimmed by 5 bases and J by 11 bases, leaving 24 bases between them. This CDR3 has 14 amino acids. CDR3 protein: CSALSPSGNNEQYF. CDR3 DNA: TGCAGTGCTCTCAGCCCCTCTGGAAACAATGAGCAGTACTTC.

The rearrangement links TRBV9 to TRBJ2-7; possible D gene TRBD1, 6 bases. The end of the DNA aligns better with TRBJ2-5, so the J call may be wrong. The germline gives CDR1 SGDLS, CDR2 YYNGEE. This CDR3 has 18 residues. The DNA of the CDR3 is TGTGCCAGCAGCCCCTCCCCCGGGACACCGACCCCTTCCGGGACCCAGTACTTC. Translating gives CASSPSPGTPTPSGTQYF.

The J gene is TRBJ2-7, the V gene TRBV7-2; maybe TRBD2 (5 bases). The V end lost 5 bases, the J end lost 6 bases, and 14 bases lay between the germline ends. The V gene's germline CDR1 is SGHTA and CDR2 FQGNSA. The CDR3 is 13 residues long. CDR3 sequence reads: CASSVAWESEQYF. CDR3 DNA: TGTGCCAGCAGCGTCGCGTGGGAGAGCGAGCAGTACTTC.

With regard to this clonotype: A much larger clone is a single base away; this may be a read error. J is TRBJ2-3 and V is TRBV20-1; a possible D gene is TRBD2 (6 bases). Germline V gene data show CDR1 as DFQATT and CDR2 as SNEGSKA (reference sequence). The CDR3 has 13 amino acids. The CDR3 is CSADYNSTDAQYF. As DNA, the CDR3 is TGCAGTGCGGACTACAATAGCACAGATGCGCAGTATTTT.

This clonotype was detected ten times or more. The genes are TRBV6-2 or TRBV6-3 and TRBJ1-5, with unresolved D. The CDR3 length is 15 residues. Germline values: CDR1 MNHEY, CDR2 SVGEGT. The ends were cut back, 6 bases at V and 0 bases at J, with 12 bases in the middle. CDR3 nucleotides: TGTGCCAGCAGCATGGACGGGGTTAGCAATCAGCCCCAGCATTTT. Translation: CASSMDGVSNQPQHF.

There are many counts of this clonotype. V and J are TRBV6-6 and TRBJ2-5, with D possibly matching TRBD1 (6 bases). V was pared by 7 bases and J by 9 bases, with 21 bases between. This CDR3 comprises 14 residues. Germline loops: CDR1 MNHNY, CDR2 SVGAGI (reference sequence). The CDR3: CASNQGRGPGAQYF. The CDR3, as DNA: TGTGCCAGCAATCAGGGGAGAGGACCCGGAGCCCAGTACTTC.

V gene TRBV19 combines with J gene TRBJ2-7; a possible D gene is TRBD1 (5 bases). Between the trimmed V and J ends, which lost 4 bases and 7 bases, there was a span of 8 bases. Germline V lookup: CDR1 LNHDA, CDR2 SQIVND (reference sequence). The CDR3 runs 11 residues. CDR3 sequence reads: CASSKGVEQYF. The CDR3 DNA sequence: TGTGCCAGTAGTAAAGGGGTTGAGCAGTACTTC. Drawing the rest from reference TRBV19 and TRBJ2-7, the complete variable domain is DGGITQSPKYLFRKEGQNVTLSCEQNLNHDAMYWYRQDPGQGLRLIYYSQIVNDFQKGDIAEGYSVSREKKESFPLTVTSAQKNPTAFYLCASSKGVEQYFGPGTRLTVT.

The J gene is TRBJ2-1, the V gene TRBV4-1; TRBD1 agrees at 8 bases. The CDR3 has 14 residues. CDR1 and CDR2 (germline): MGHRA, YSYEKL. The V and J ends lost 8 bases and 5 bases, in that order; junction bases with no gene match: 8. CDR3 region: CASRTGSADNEQFF. For the CDR3, the DNA is TGCGCCAGCCGGACAGGGTCCGCGGACAATGAGCAGTTCTTC.

A few counts support this clonotype. The chain combines TRBV4-1 with TRBJ2-5; 15 positions agree with TRBD2. V trimming: 1 base; J trimming: 2 bases; junction bases outside the gene matches: 2. Germline loops: CDR1 MGHRA, CDR2 YSYEKL. The CDR3 length is 17 residues. The CDR3 protein is CASSQGTSGGVQETQYF. CDR3 nucleotides: TGCGCCAGCAGCCAAGGGACTAGCGGGGGGGTTCAAGAGACCCAGTACTTC.

This clonotype was seen a few times. The chain joins TRBV29-1 to TRBJ1-5; 9 positions agree with TRBD1. Germline values: CDR1 SQVTM, CDR2 ANQGSEA. V shed 4 bases, J shed 6 bases, and the junction held 10 bases outside the gene matches. CDR3 size: 15 residues. The CDR3 DNA is TGCAGCGTTGCCCTAGGGACAGGGTGGGGTCAGCCCCAGCATTTT. Encoded protein: CSVALGTGWGQPQHF.

The chain carries TRBV2 and TRBJ2-1; D call uncertain. The CDR3 consists of 13 residues. Trimming pared 7 bases from V and 0 bases from J, leaving 7 bases between. Germline V gene sequence: CDR1 SNHLY, CDR2 FYNNEI. The CDR3: CASMQSSYNEQFF. CDR3 nucleotides: TGTGCCAGCATGCAGAGCTCCTACAATGAGCAGTTCTTC. Together with reference TRBV2 and TRBJ2-1, the CDR3 gives the full variable domain: EPEVTQTPSHQVTQMGQEVILRCVPISNHLYFYWYRQILGQKVEFLVSFYNNEISEKSEIFDDQFSVERPDGSNFTLKIRSTKLEDSAMYFCASMQSSYNEQFFGPGTRLTVL.

Many counts were recorded for this clonotype. CDR3 protein: CSVVETGSSYEQYF. For the CDR3, the DNA is TGCAGCGTTGTTGAGACAGGGAGCTCCTACGAGCAGTACTTC. The chain recombines TRBV29-1 with TRBJ2-7, with 7 bases aligning to TRBD1. The length of the CDR3 is 14 residues. The ends lost 4 bases at V and 0 bases at J; junction bases unmatched: 6. Germline assignment: CDR1 SQVTM and CDR2 ANQGSEA.

The sample holds many counts of this clonotype. The CDR3 sequence is CASSSYNEQFF. Written as DNA, the CDR3 is TGTGCCAGCAGTTCCTACAATGAGCAGTTCTTC. The chain uses TRBV12-3 or TRBV12-4 and TRBJ2-1; D is ambiguous. This CDR3 comprises 11 residues. Trimming left V 4 bases short and J 2 bases short, with 0 bases between.